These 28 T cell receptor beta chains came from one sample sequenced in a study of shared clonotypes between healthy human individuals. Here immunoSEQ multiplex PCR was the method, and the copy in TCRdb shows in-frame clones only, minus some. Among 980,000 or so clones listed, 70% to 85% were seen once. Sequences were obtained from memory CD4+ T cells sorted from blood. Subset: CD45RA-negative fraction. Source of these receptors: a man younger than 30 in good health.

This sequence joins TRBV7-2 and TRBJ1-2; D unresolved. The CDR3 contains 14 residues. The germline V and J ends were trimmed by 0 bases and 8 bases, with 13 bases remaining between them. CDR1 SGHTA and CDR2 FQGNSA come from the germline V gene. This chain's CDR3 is CASSLAPSAGGYTF. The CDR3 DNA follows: TGTGCCAGCAGCTTAGCGCCCTCAGCGGGCGGCTACACCTTC.

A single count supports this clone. The CDR3 nucleotides read TGCAGCGTTGTTAAGGGTGGGACCCCCACTGAAGCTTTCTTT. Its translation: CSVVKGGTPTEAFF. V usage is TRBV29-1 and J usage is TRBJ1-1; possible D gene TRBD1, 5 bases. CDR3 length: 14 amino acids. Trimming pared 4 bases from V and 4 bases from J, leaving 16 bases between. Germline V lookup: CDR1 SQVTM, CDR2 ANQGSEA.

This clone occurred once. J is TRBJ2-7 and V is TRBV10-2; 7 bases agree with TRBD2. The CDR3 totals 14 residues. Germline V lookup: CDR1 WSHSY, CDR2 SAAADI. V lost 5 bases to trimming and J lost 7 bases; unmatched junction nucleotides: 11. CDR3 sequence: CASSPPGGAREQYF. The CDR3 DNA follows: TGCGCCAGCAGTCCCCCGGGAGGCGCTAGGGAGCAGTACTTC.

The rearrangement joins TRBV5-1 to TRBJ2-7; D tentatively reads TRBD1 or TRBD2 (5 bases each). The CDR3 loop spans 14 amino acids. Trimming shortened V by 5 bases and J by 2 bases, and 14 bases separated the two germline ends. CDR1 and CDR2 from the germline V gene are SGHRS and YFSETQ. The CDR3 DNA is TGCGCCAGCAGAGGAGGACAACAGACCTACGAGCAGTACTTC. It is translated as CASRGGQQTYEQYF.

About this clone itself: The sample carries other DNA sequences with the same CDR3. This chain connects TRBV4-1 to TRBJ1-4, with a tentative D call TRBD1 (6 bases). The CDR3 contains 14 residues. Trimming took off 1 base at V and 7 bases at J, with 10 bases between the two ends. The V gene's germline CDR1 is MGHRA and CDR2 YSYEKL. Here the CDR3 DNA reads TGCGCCAGCAGCCAAGGGGGGCTGGGTGAAAAACTGTTTTTT. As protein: CASSQGGLGEKLFF.

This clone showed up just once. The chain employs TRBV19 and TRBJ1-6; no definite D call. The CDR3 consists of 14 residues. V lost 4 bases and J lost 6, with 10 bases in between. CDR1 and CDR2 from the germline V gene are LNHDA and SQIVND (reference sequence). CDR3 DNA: TGTGCCAGTAGTACACGGAGCGTTAATTCACCCCTCCACTTT. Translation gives CASSTRSVNSPLHF.

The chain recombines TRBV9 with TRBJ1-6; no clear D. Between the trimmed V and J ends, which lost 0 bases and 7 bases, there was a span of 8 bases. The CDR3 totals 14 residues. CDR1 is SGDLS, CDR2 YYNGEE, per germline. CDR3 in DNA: TGTGCCAGCAGCGTAGATTCCGAGAATTCACCCCTCCACTTT. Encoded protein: CASSVDSENSPLHF. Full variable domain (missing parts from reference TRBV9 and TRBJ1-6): DSGVTQTPKHLITATGQRVTLRCSPRSGDLSVYWYQQSLDQGLQFLIQYYNGEERAKGNILERFSAQQFPDLHSELNLSSLELGDSALYFCASSVDSENSPLHFGNGTRLTVT.

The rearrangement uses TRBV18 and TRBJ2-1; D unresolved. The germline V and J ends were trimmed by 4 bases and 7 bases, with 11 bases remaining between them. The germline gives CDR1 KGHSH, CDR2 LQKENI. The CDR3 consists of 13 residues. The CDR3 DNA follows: TGTGCCAGCTCACTCCGACTGCAAAATGAGCAGTTCTTC. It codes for CASSLRLQNEQFF.

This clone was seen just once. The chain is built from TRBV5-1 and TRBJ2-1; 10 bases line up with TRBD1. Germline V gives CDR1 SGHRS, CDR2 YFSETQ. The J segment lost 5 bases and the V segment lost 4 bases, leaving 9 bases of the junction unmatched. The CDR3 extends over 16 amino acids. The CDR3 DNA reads TGCGCCAGCAGCCCGATAGACAGGGGGCGGCACAATGAGCAGTTCTTC. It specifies CASSPIDRGRHNEQFF.

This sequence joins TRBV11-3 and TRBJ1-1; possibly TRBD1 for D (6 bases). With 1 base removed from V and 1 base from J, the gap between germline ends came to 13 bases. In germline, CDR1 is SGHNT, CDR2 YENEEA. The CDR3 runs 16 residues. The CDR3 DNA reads TGTGCCAGCAGCTTAGTCCCACAGGGACCGAACACTGAAGCTTTCTTT. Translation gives CASSLVPQGPNTEAFF.

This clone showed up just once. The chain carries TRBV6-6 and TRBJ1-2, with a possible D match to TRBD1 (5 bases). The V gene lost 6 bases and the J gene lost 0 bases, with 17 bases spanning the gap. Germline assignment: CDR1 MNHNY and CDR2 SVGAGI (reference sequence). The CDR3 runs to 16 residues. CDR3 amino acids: CASSNFGAGPNYGYTF. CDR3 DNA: TGTGCCAGCAGCAACTTCGGGGCCGGACCTAACTATGGCTACACCTTC.

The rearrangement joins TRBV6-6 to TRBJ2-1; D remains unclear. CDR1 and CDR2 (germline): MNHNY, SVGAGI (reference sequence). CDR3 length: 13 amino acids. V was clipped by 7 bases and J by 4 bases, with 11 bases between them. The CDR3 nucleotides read TGTGCCAGCACTCCCGCCCGTTACAATGAGCAGTTCTTC. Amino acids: CASTPARYNEQFF.

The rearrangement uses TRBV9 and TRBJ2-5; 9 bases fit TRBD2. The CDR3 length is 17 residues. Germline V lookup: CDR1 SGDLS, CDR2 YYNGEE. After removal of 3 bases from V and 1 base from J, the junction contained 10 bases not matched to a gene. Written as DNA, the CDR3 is TGTGCCAGCAGCGAACATCCCGGGACTAGCAGCCAAGAGACCCAGTACTTC. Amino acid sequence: CASSEHPGTSSQETQYF.

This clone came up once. In DNA form, the CDR3 reads TGTGCCAGCGCCTCCTTTGGGGGCGCAGTGGACTACGAGCAGTACTTC. Amino acid sequence: CASASFGGAVDYEQYF. The V call is TRBV28, the J call TRBJ2-7; maybe TRBD1 (6 bases). Germline CDR1 and CDR2: MDHEN and SYDVKM. V lost 8 bases, J lost 3 bases, and 23 bases lay in between. This CDR3 has 16 amino acids.

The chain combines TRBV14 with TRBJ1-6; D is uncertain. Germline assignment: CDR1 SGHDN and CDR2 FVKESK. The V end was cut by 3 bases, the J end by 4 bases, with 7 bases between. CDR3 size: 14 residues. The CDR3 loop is CASSQPEYNSPLHF. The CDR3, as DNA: TGTGCCAGCAGCCAGCCAGAATATAATTCACCCCTCCACTTT.

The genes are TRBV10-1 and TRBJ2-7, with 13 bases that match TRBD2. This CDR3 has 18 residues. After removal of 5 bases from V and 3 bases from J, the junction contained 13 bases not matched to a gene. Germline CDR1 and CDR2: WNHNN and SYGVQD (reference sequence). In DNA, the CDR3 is TGCGCCAGCAGTAAGACTAGCGGGGGGACCGCTTTTATCTACGAGCAGTACTTC. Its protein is CASSKTSGGTAFIYEQYF.

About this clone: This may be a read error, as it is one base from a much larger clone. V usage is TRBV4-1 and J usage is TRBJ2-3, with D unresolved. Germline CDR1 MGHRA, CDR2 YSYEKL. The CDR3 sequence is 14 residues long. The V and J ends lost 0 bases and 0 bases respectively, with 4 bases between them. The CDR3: CASSQEPSTDTQYF. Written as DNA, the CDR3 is TGCGCCAGCAGCCAAGAACCGAGCACAGATACGCAGTATTTT.

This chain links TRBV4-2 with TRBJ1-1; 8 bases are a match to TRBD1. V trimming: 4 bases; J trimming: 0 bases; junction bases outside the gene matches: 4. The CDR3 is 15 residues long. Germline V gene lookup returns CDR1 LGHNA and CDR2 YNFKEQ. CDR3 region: CASSPGQGLNTEAFF. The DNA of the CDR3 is TGTGCCAGCAGCCCCGGACAGGGTCTGAACACTGAAGCTTTCTTT.

CDR3 region: CASSLFREQFF. CDR3 nucleotides: TGTGCCAGCAGCTTATTTCGAGAGCAGTTCTTC. The chain links TRBV7-2 to TRBJ2-1; no clear D gene. The V end lost 2 bases, the J end lost 10 bases, and 6 bases lay between the germline ends. CDR1 SGHTA and CDR2 FQGNSA come from the germline V gene. The CDR3 has 11 amino acids.

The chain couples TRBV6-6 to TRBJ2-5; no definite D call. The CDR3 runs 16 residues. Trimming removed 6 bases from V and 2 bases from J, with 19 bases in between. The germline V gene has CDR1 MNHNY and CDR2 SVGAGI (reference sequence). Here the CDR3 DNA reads TGTGCCAGCAGCCCAAGCAACCGGGCCTCACAAGAGACCCAGTACTTC. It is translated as CASSPSNRASQETQYF.

CDR3 loop: CASSGAGVHNEQFF. CDR3 nucleotides: TGTGCCAGCAGTGGAGCGGGAGTCCACAATGAGCAGTTCTTC. The chain is built from TRBV25-1 and TRBJ2-1; 8 bases agree with TRBD2. This CDR3 is 14 amino acids long. Germline CDR1 reads MGHDK; CDR2 reads SYGVNS. J was trimmed by 5 bases and V by 4 bases; bases with no gene match: 4.

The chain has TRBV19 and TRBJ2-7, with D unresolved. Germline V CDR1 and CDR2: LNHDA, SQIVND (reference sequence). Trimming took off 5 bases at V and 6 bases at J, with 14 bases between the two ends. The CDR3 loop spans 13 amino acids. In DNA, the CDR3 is TGTGCCAGTAGTTCCGGTTCCGCCCCCGAGCAGTACTTC. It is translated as CASSSGSAPEQYF.

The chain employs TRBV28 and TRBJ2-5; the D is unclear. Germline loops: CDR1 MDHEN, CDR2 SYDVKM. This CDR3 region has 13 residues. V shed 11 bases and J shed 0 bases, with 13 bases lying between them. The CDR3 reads CAAAVRNQETQYF. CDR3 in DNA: TGTGCCGCCGCCGTACGAAACCAAGAGACCCAGTACTTC.

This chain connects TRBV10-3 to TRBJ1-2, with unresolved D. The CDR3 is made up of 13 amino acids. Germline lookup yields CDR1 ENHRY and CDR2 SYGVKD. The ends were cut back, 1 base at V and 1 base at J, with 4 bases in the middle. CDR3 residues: CAISEWDNYGYTF. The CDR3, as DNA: TGTGCCATCAGTGAGTGGGATAACTATGGCTACACCTTC.

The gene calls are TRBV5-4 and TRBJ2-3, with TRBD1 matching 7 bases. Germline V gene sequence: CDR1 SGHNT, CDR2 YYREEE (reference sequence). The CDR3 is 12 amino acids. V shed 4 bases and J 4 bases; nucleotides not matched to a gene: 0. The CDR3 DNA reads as TGTGCCAGCAGCGGGACAGCAGATACGCAGTATTTT. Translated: CASSGTADTQYF.

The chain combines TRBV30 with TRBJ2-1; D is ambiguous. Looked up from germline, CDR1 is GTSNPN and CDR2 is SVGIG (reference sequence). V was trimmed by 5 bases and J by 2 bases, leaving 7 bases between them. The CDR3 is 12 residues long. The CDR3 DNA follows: TGTGCCTGGTCCTGGACCTACAATGAGCAGTTCTTC. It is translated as CAWSWTYNEQFF.

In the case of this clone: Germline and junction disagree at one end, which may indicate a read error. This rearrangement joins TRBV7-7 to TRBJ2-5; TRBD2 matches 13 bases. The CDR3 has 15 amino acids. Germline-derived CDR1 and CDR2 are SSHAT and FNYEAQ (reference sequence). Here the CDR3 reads CASSLGLAGATAQYF. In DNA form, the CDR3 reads TGTGCTAGCAGCTTAGGACTAGCGGGAGCAACCGCCCAGTACTTC. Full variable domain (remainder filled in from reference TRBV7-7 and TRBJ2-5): GAGVSQSPRYKVTKRGQDVTLRCDPISSHATLYWYQQALGQGPEFLTYFNYEAQPDKSGLPSDRFSAERPEGSISTLTIQRTEQRDSAMYRCASSLGLAGATAQYFGPGTRLLVL.

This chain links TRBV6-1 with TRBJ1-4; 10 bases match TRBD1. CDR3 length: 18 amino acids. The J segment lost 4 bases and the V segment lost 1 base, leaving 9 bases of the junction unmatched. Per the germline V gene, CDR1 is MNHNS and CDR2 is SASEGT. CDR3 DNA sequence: TGTGCCAGCAGTGAAGAGGTGGGACAGGGGACCATTAATGAAAAACTGTTTTTT. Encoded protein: CASSEEVGQGTINEKLFF.